This TCR beta chain was observed in a study of blood T cell repertoires in COVID-19 (dated by TCRdb to 2020 to 2021). For the wider study: The collaborator samples originated in the United States, Italy and Spain and spanned the acute and convalescent phases of COVID-19. Where available, HLA class I and class II types were taken from metadata supplied by the sample provider and were not determined by assay-based typing. Deeply sampled blood TCRbeta repertoires from subjects exposed to, actively infected with, or recovered from COVID-19 were included in the dataset. The repertoires were made available in a free public database intended to serve as a resource for research on the immune response to SARS-CoV-2. The material from the prospective study consisted of cDNA or gDNA derived from T cells, B-cell-depleted T cells, or PBMCs. Sample metadata almost always included a de-identified subject ID, COVID-19 status, age in years and sex. Samples came from the ongoing ImmuneRACE study (first 160 participants) plus 1,254 subjects from 6 global collaborators. Results the study describes overall, beyond this receptor: Clinical and demographic metadata were provided uncurated, with the amount varying by source and participant.

CDR1 and CDR2 are drawn from the germline V gene (reference sequence): GTSNPN, SVGIG. V is cut by 0 bases and J by 0 bases, and the space between the germline ends is 7 bases. Inclusive of the bounding cysteine and phenylalanine, the CDR3 is 14 residues long. The only DNA kept is the CDR3, 42 bases in frame from the first base. TCRbeta CDR3 regions were amplified from genomic DNA using the immunoSEQ Assay, a bias-controlled multiplex PCR. In the authors' own workflow: Nucleated cell counts per sample were estimated from amplification of reference gene primers within the assay. To quantify the absolute abundance of each unique TCRbeta CDR3 rearrangement, sequence reads were collapsed and filtered. For each sample, productive Simpson clonality was calculated by taking the square root of Simpson's diversity index across productive rearrangements. Entries here come from immuneACCESS through TCRdb and include only in-frame sequences with V and J called. Some clones fail to appear in such tables; in the studies checked, an unresolved V gene covers under half of the shortfall, and the cause of the remainder is unknown. V and J calls and clone size are copied from that table; D and trimming were computed from the DNA. This sample comprises roughly 330,000 clones, about 82% of them detected only once. Roughly 1.6% of the sample lies in the top ten.

This clone was detected only once. Its target antigen remains unknown. Per-nucleotide qualities are absent, and no much larger clonotype sits a single base away. Collaborating institutions collected whole blood in K2EDTA tubes following their own protocols. For TCRbeta analysis, collaborator samples were shipped as frozen whole blood, as isolated PBMCs, or as DNA extracted from either sample type. The chain is encoded by TRBV30 joined to TRBJ2-3, with TRBD2 perhaps the D gene, on 6 matching bases. Sequenced input: peripheral blood. This clonotype originated in a woman aged 45-65 years with acute or convalescent COVID-19. DNA sequence: TGTGCCTGGAGTGTTCTAGCGAGCACAGATACGCAGTATTTT. The encoded protein is CAWSVLASTDTQYF.